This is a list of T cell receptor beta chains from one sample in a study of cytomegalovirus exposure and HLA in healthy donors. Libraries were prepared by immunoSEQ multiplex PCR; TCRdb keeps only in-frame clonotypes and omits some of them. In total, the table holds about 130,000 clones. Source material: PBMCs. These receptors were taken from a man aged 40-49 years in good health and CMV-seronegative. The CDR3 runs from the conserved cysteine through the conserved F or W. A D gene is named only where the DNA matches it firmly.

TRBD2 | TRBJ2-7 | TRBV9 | CASWGIGTSGRGEQYF | TGTGCCAGCTGGGGAATTGGGACTAGCGGGAGGGGCGAGCAGTACTTC
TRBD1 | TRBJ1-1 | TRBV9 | CASSAGGTGSAYAEAFF | TGTGCCAGCAGCGCGGGCGGGACAGGGAGTGCGTACGCTGAAGCTTTCTTT
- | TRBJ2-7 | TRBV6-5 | CASRYIFTSYEQYF | TGTGCCAGCCGATACATTTTCACCTCCTACGAGCAGTACTTC
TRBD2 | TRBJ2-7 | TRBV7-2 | CASSLGLAGAYEQYF | TGTGCCAGCAGCCTCGGACTAGCGGGAGCTTACGAGCAGTACTTC
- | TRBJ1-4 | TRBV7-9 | CASSFSDAAEKLFF | TGTGCCAGCAGTTTCTCTGATGCAGCGGAAAAACTGTTTTTT
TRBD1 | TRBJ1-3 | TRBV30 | CAWSVQRGQRDTIYF | TGTGCCTGGAGTGTACAGAGGGGGCAGAGAGACACCATATATTTT
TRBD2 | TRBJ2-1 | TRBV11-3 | CASSPNQGLAAGYNEQFF | TGTGCCAGCAGCCCCAACCAAGGACTAGCGGCCGGGTACAATGAGCAGTTCTTC
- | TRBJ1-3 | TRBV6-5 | CASSYPGAGNTIYF | TGTGCCAGCAGTTATCCAGGGGCTGGAAACACCATATATTTT
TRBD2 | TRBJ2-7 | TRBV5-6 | CASRGGSYEQYF | TGTGCCAGCAGGGGGGGGTCCTACGAGCAGTACTTC
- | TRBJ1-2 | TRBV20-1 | CSAEFEGNF | TGCAGTGCTGAATTTGAGGGAAACTTC
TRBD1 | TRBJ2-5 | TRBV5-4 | CASSFGQGQETQYF | TGTGCCAGCAGCTTTGGACAGGGCCAAGAGACCCAGTACTTC
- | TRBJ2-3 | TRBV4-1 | CASSPLARSTDTQYF | TGCGCCAGCAGCCCCTTGGCCAGGAGCACAGATACGCAGTATTTT
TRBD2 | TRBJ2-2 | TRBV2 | CASSPRLAGAGELFF | TGTGCCAGCAGTCCTAGACTAGCGGGAGCCGGGGAGCTGTTTTTT
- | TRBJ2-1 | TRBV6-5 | CASSKDGEYNEQFF | TGTGCCAGCAGCAAAGACGGGGAATACAATGAGCAGTTCTTC
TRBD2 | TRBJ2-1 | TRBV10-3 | CAMATSGGRYNEQFF | TGTGCCATGGCTACTTCGGGGGGACGATACAATGAGCAGTTCTTC
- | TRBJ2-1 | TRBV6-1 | CASSEGQAPNEQFF | TGTGCCAGCAGTGAAGGACAAGCTCCCAATGAGCAGTTCTTC
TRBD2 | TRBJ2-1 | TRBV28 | CASSLELAGVHEQFF | TGTGCCAGCAGTTTAGAACTAGCGGGAGTTCATGAGCAGTTCTTC
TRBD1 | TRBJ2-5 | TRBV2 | CANRQGQETQYF | TGTGCCAACCGACAGGGCCAAGAGACCCAGTACTTC
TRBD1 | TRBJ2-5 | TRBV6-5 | CASSWDRGESETQYF | TGTGCCAGCAGCTGGGACAGGGGGGAGTCCGAGACCCAGTACTTC
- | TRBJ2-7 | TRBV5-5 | CASSLVAPEDYEQYF | TGTGCCAGCAGCTTGGTAGCGCCGGAGGACTACGAGCAGTACTTC
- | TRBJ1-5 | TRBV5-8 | CASSPGVNQPQHF | TGTGCCAGCAGTCCGGGGGTCAATCAGCCCCAGCATTTT
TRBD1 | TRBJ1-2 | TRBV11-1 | CASSPRGLFGGYTF | TGTGCCAGCAGCCCCAGGGGGCTGTTTGGTGGCTACACCTTC
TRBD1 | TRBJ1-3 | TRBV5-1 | CASSVDRYSGNTIYF | TGCGCCAGCAGCGTGGACAGGTACTCTGGAAACACCATATATTTT
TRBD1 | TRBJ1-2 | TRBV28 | CAAKPGTGGGYGYTF | TGTGCCGCCAAGCCCGGGACAGGGGGCGGCTATGGCTACACCTTC
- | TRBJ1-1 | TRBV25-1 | CASSERAGVNTEAFF | TGTGCCAGCAGTGAGAGGGCAGGGGTGAACACTGAAGCTTTCTTT
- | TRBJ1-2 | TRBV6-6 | CASSYSTRPGYTF | TGTGCCAGCAGTTACTCGACACGGCCGGGCTACACCTTC
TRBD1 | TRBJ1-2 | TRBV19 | CASSISHRDRGLGYTF | TGTGCCAGTAGTATTTCGCACCGGGACAGGGGGCTTGGCTACACCTTC
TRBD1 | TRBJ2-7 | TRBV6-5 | CASSYSAGGIYEQYF | TGTGCCAGCAGTTACTCTGCAGGGGGCATCTACGAGCAGTACTTC
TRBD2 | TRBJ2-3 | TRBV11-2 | CASRGLAGASTDTQYF | TGTGCCAGCAGAGGGCTAGCGGGGGCCAGCACAGATACGCAGTATTTT
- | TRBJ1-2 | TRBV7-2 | CASSVGGGGRNYGYTF | TGTGCCAGCAGCGTGGGGGGAGGGGGTAGGAACTATGGCTACACCTTC
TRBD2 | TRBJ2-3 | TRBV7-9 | CASSLTPSGVSTDTQYF | TGTGCCAGCAGCTTAACGCCTAGCGGGGTTAGCACAGATACGCAGTATTTT
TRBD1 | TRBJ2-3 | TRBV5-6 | CASSGQGRGTDTQYF | TGTGCCAGCAGCGGACAGGGCAGAGGCACAGATACGCAGTATTTT
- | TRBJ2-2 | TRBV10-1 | CASSVAAGELFF | TGCGCCAGCAGTGTTGCAGCCGGGGAGCTGTTTTTT
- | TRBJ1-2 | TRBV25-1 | CASSDGAMTYGYTF | TGTGCCAGCAGTGACGGAGCTATGACCTATGGCTACACCTTC
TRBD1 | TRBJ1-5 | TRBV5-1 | CASSLAGGPSQPQHF | TGCGCCAGCAGCTTAGCAGGGGGCCCGAGTCAGCCCCAGCATTTT
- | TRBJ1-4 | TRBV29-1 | CSVVRVIGEKLFF | TGCAGCGTTGTCAGGGTGATAGGGGAAAAACTGTTTTTT
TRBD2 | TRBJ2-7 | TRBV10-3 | CAISESGRPYEQYF | TGTGCCATCAGTGAATCCGGGAGGCCCTACGAGCAGTACTTC
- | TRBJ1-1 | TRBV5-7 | CASSPRCGESWRDTEAFF | TGTGCCAGCAGCCCCCGGTGTGGGGAGTCGTGGCGGGACACTGAAGCTTTCTTT
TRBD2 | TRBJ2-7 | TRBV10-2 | CASSEAGGSEQYF | TGCGCCAGCAGTGAGGCGGGAGGGAGCGAGCAGTACTTC
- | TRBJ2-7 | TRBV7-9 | CASSFVETNEQYF | TGTGCCAGCAGCTTCGTAGAGACTAACGAGCAGTACTTC
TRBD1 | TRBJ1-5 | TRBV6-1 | CASVGQDTSQPQHF | TGTGCCAGCGTTGGACAGGACACAAGTCAGCCCCAGCATTTT
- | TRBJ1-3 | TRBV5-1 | CASSLEGGDGNTIYF | TGCGCCAGCAGCTTGGAAGGGGGGGACGGAAACACCATATATTTT
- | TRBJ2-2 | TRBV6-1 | CASCLQGNTGELFF | TGTGCCAGCTGTTTACAGGGGAACACCGGGGAGCTGTTTTTT
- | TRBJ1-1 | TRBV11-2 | CASSLGGPEAFF | TGTGCCAGCAGCTTAGGGGGGCCTGAAGCTTTCTTT
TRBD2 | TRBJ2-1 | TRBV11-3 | CASSLFGGSSYNEQFF | TGTGCCAGCAGCTTATTTGGCGGGAGCTCCTACAATGAGCAGTTCTTC
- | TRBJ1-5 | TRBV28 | CASSLATGLGQPQHF | TGTGCCAGCAGTTTGGCTACAGGTTTAGGTCAGCCCCAGCATTTT
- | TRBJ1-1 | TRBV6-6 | CASSYSPTGVAEAFF | TGTGCCAGCAGTTACTCCCCGACAGGAGTGGCTGAAGCTTTCTTT
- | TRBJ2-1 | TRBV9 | CASSVGERLYNEQFF | TGTGCCAGCAGCGTAGGCGAGAGACTCTACAATGAGCAGTTCTTC